These 27 T cell receptor beta chains originate from one sample sequenced in a study of blood T cell repertoires in COVID-19. The assay was immunoSEQ multiplex PCR, and TCRdb's table has in-frame clones only and misses some. The repertoire consists of some 210,000 clones, with around 90% occurring once and the leading ten covering around 6.9%. The sequencing input was peripheral blood. These receptors were obtained from a man in his 60s who had recovered from COVID-19.

V is TRBV19 and J is TRBJ2-1, with 12 positions matching TRBD2. The CDR3 length is 16 residues. With V trimmed by 5 bases and J by 6 bases, 8 bases remained unmatched. Per the germline V gene, CDR1 is LNHDA and CDR2 is SQIVND (reference sequence). The CDR3 loop reads CASSDRLAGVGNEQFF. CDR3 DNA sequence: TGTGCCAGTAGTGATCGACTAGCGGGAGTAGGCAATGAGCAGTTCTTC.

This chain links TRBV5-1 with TRBJ2-7; 8 bases are a match to TRBD1. The CDR3 has 16 residues. Trimming at V came to 4 bases and at J to 5 bases, leaving 14 bases not matched to a gene. Germline lookup yields CDR1 SGHRS and CDR2 YFSETQ. The CDR3 reads CASSQGAYGQVHEQYF. The DNA of the CDR3 is TGCGCCAGCAGCCAGGGGGCATACGGACAAGTCCACGAGCAGTACTTC.

The V call is TRBV5-1, the J call TRBJ2-7; 10 nucleotides line up with TRBD2. With 5 bases clipped from V and 1 base from J, the junction kept 9 bases outside the gene matches. Germline CDR1 and CDR2: SGHRS and YFSETQ. This CDR3 is built from 16 residues. The chain's CDR3 is CASRLGSSGGSYEQYF. In DNA, the CDR3 is TGCGCCAGCAGGCTGGGGTCTAGCGGGGGTTCCTACGAGCAGTACTTC.

This clone was seen only a few times. The gene calls are TRBV19 and TRBJ1-5; D is ambiguous. The CDR3 has 15 residues. V was cut by 4 bases and J by 1 base, with 11 bases left in between. Germline V lookup: CDR1 LNHDA, CDR2 SQIVND (reference sequence). In DNA, the CDR3 is TGTGCCAGTAGTACAGGAAGTTACAGCAATCAGCCCCAGCATTTT. It is translated as CASSTGSYSNQPQHF.

This clone has a handful of counts. The gene calls are TRBV7-2 and TRBJ1-1; D not certain. Between the trimmed V and J ends, which lost 2 bases and 1 base, there was a span of 8 bases. This CDR3 spans 14 amino acids. The germline CDR1 and CDR2 sequences are SGHTA and FQGNSA. For the CDR3, the DNA is TGTGCCAGCAGCTTAATGCGGGGGAACACTGAAGCTTTCTTT. Translated, it gives CASSLMRGNTEAFF.

The chain links TRBV19 to TRBJ1-2; no firm D call. The CDR3 loop spans 16 amino acids. V was shortened by 0 bases and J by 4 bases, with 15 bases between the two germline ends. Germline values: CDR1 LNHDA, CDR2 SQIVND (reference sequence). As DNA, the CDR3 is TGTGCCAGTAGTATAGAAGACCCTCGGCGGGCCTATGGCTACACCTTC. The encoded protein is CASSIEDPRRAYGYTF. The whole variable domain, filled in from reference TRBV19 and TRBJ1-2, reads DGGITQSPKYLFRKEGQNVTLSCEQNLNHDAMYWYRQDPGQGLRLIYYSQIVNDFQKGDIAEGYSVSREKKESFPLTVTSAQKNPTAFYLCASSIEDPRRAYGYTFGSGTRLTVV.

The chain has TRBV9 and TRBJ2-5; D may be TRBD2 (6 bases). The germline gives CDR1 SGDLS, CDR2 YYNGEE. V lost 4 bases and J 4 bases, leaving 11 bases between the germline ends. The CDR3 is made up of 13 amino acids. The CDR3 coding sequence is TGTGCCAGCAGCTACCGGGGGAGAGAGACCCAGTACTTC. Its protein is CASSYRGRETQYF.

The chain has TRBV9 and TRBJ2-4, with TRBD1 identical over 9 bases. The CDR3 covers 17 residues. CDR1 is SGDLS, CDR2 YYNGEE, per germline. V lost 0 bases to trimming and J lost 2 bases; unmatched junction nucleotides: 6. As DNA, the CDR3 is TGTGCCAGCAGCGTAGGGAGGACAGGGGATCCCAAAAACATTCAGTACTTC. Translated, it gives CASSVGRTGDPKNIQYF.

This sequence joins TRBV4-3 and TRBJ1-1, with 8 positions matching TRBD1. CDR3 length equals 14 residues. J gave up 8 bases and V 0 bases, and 5 bases lay outside the gene matches. CDR1 is LGHNA, CDR2 YSLEER, per germline. The CDR3 DNA reads as TGCGCCAGCAGCCAAGATCGTGGACAGGGAGAAGCTTTCTTT. It codes for CASSQDRGQGEAFF.

V and J are TRBV3-1 (or the pseudogene TRBV3-2) and TRBJ1-2; D is ambiguous. Trimming stripped 4 bases from V and 12 bases from J, with 18 bases between. The CDR3 spans 13 residues. Germline V gene data show CDR1 as LGHDT and CDR2 as YNNKEL (reference sequence). CDR3 sequence (DNA): TGTGCCAGCAGCCCCCGGGAGCCTCTTGTCCACACCTTC. The encoded protein is CASSPREPLVHTF.

This clone was recorded once. The chain couples TRBV19 to TRBJ2-7; 9 bases agree with TRBD1. After removal of 2 bases from V and 0 bases from J, the junction contained 5 bases not matched to a gene. Germline CDR1 is LNHDA and CDR2 is SQIVND (reference sequence). The CDR3 has 16 residues. CDR3 amino acids: CASSIRGTGSSYEQYF. For the CDR3, the DNA is TGTGCCAGTAGTATACGCGGGACAGGGAGCTCCTACGAGCAGTACTTC.

The V call is TRBV27, the J call TRBJ1-5; TRBD1 might be the D (5 bases). Germline assignment: CDR1 MNHEY and CDR2 SMNVEV (reference sequence). Trimming pared 4 bases from V and 0 bases from J, leaving 16 bases between. The CDR3 totals 17 residues. The chain's CDR3 is CASSSRPTVDSNQPQHF. Written as DNA, the CDR3 is TGTGCCAGCAGTTCCCGGCCGACAGTCGATAGCAATCAGCCCCAGCATTTT.

V usage is TRBV3-1 (or the pseudogene TRBV3-2) and J usage is TRBJ1-2; D may be TRBD1 (5 bases). Trimming took off 4 bases at V and 4 bases at J, with 22 bases between the two ends. The CDR3 loop spans 17 amino acids. The V gene's germline CDR1 is LGHDT and CDR2 YNNKEL (reference sequence). The chain's CDR3 is CASSPLVGGIRGYGYTF. The CDR3 nucleotides read TGTGCCAGCAGCCCTTTGGTCGGGGGAATTCGGGGCTATGGCTACACCTTC.

The chain carries TRBV5-8 and TRBJ1-1, with D possibly matching TRBD1 (6 bases). Trimming left V 4 bases short and J 7 bases short, with 20 bases between. The CDR3 runs to 15 residues. Germline CDR1 SGHTS, CDR2 YDEGEE. CDR3 amino acids: CASSLRDIKRNEAFF. DNA of the CDR3: TGTGCCAGCAGCCTACGGGACATCAAAAGGAATGAAGCTTTCTTT.

The chain is built from TRBV2 and TRBJ2-1; D possibly corresponds to TRBD1 (6 bases). V was pared by 5 bases and J by 9 bases, with 17 bases between. Germline-derived CDR1 and CDR2 are SNHLY and FYNNEI. The CDR3 has 14 amino acids. DNA of the CDR3: TGTGCCAGCAGTTACAGGGACCGGGTCGGTGAGCAGTTCTTC. The encoded protein is CASSYRDRVGEQFF.

In this sample, this clone turned up a few times. The chain combines TRBV7-3 with TRBJ2-2; the D is unclear. The ends were cut back, 2 bases at V and 1 base at J, with 14 bases in the middle. Per germline, CDR1 SGHTA and CDR2 FQGTGA. The CDR3 loop spans 17 amino acids. The CDR3 region is CASSLSPLRGNTGELFF. The CDR3 DNA follows: TGTGCCAGCAGCTTATCTCCTTTGCGAGGGAACACCGGGGAGCTGTTTTTT.

The chain is built from TRBV7-3 and TRBJ1-5, with 7 bases that match TRBD1. The CDR3 loop spans 13 amino acids. J was trimmed by 9 bases and V by 0 bases; bases with no gene match: 2. Germline CDR1 reads SGHTA; CDR2 reads FQGTGA. The CDR3 region has the DNA TGTGCCAGCAGCTTAACCCAGGGGGGGCCCCAGCATTTT. Protein sequence: CASSLTQGGPQHF.

The rearrangement joins TRBV6-6 to TRBJ1-2; 9 bases fit TRBD1. The V gene's germline CDR1 is MNHNY and CDR2 SVGAGI (reference sequence). The CDR3 extends over 14 amino acids. Trimming removed 6 bases from V and 7 bases from J; junction bases left unmatched: 9. For the CDR3, the DNA is TGTGCCAGCAGAGAGGGACAGGGTGGTGGTGGCTACACCTTC. It encodes CASREGQGGGGYTF.

V gene TRBV20-1 combines with J gene TRBJ2-7; maybe TRBD2 (6 bases). Germline loops: CDR1 DFQATT, CDR2 SNEGSKA (reference sequence). CDR3 length: 14 amino acids. V was trimmed by 3 bases and J by 0 bases, leaving 12 bases between them. The CDR3 bases are TGCAGTGCTAGTTCAGGCGGGGTCTCCTACGAGCAGTACTTC. Translating gives CSASSGGVSYEQYF.

The chain combines TRBV6-5 with TRBJ1-2, with a weak D call TRBD1 (6 bases). Per the germline V gene, CDR1 is MNHEY and CDR2 is SVGAGI. The CDR3 contains 16 residues. V lost 2 bases, J lost 6 bases, and 19 bases lay in between. The chain's CDR3 is CASSYGVLRGGDGYTF. CDR3 in DNA: TGTGCCAGCAGTTACGGTGTCTTGAGAGGGGGGGATGGCTACACCTTC.

V and J are TRBV2 and TRBJ2-7, with 7 bases lining up with TRBD2. The CDR3 loop spans 14 amino acids. The germline gives CDR1 SNHLY, CDR2 FYNNEI. V trimming: 6 bases; J trimming: 7 bases; junction bases outside the gene matches: 12. The CDR3 sequence is CASRPPRAGEEQYF. The CDR3 nucleotides read TGTGCCAGCAGGCCACCTCGGGCGGGAGAAGAGCAGTACTTC.

V is TRBV2 and J is TRBJ2-2; a possible D gene is TRBD2 (7 bases). CDR3 length: 15 amino acids. V was pared by 3 bases and J by 7 bases, with 15 bases between. The V gene's germline CDR1 is SNHLY and CDR2 FYNNEI. The CDR3 DNA reads as TGTGCCAGCAGTGAGGGAACAGGGAGGGTCGGGGAGCTGTTTTTT. This codes for CASSEGTGRVGELFF.

With respect to this clone: Mismatch with germline at one junction end may stem from a read error. The V gene is TRBV3-1 (or the pseudogene TRBV3-2), the J gene TRBJ1-1; unclear D gene. Germline V gene lookup returns CDR1 LGHDT and CDR2 YNNKEL (reference sequence). This CDR3 region has 11 residues. The CDR3 reads CASRQAGEAFF. Written as DNA, the CDR3 is TGTGCCAGCAGGCAAGCGGGTGAAGCTTTCTTT.

The rearrangement joins TRBV28 to TRBJ2-5; D unresolved. Trimming took off 5 bases at V and 4 bases at J, with 5 bases between the two ends. The length of the CDR3 is 11 residues. Germline CDR1 reads MDHEN; CDR2 reads SYDVKM. CDR3 protein: CASSIGETQYF. The CDR3 coding sequence is TGTGCCAGCAGTATCGGAGAGACCCAGTACTTC.

The rearrangement links TRBV4-1 to TRBJ2-7, with TRBD2 matching 7 bases. Germline values: CDR1 MGHRA, CDR2 YSYEKL. This CDR3 is 16 amino acids long. The V gene end was trimmed by 7 bases and the J gene end by 5 bases; junction bases not matched to a gene: 17. The CDR3 here is CASTRSSGGELHEQYF. The CDR3 DNA reads as TGCGCCAGCACCCGATCTTCGGGGGGAGAGTTACACGAGCAGTACTTC.

The chain combines TRBV27 with TRBJ2-3, with 12 bases fitting TRBD2. Per the germline V gene, CDR1 is MNHEY and CDR2 is SMNVEV (reference sequence). The CDR3 covers 19 residues. With 1 base clipped from V and 5 bases from J, the junction kept 13 bases outside the gene matches. The CDR3 DNA reads TGTGCCAGCAGTTTATACCCCTCCAGGACTAGCGGGATTGGAGATACGCAGTATTTT. This translates into CASSLYPSRTSGIGDTQYF.

This clone was counted once. Other DNA sequences within the sample encode an identical CDR3. The rearrangement uses TRBV5-1 and TRBJ1-5, with D possibly TRBD1 on 6 matching bases. Deletions cut 0 bases from V and 4 bases from J, with 8 bases between. The CDR3 length is 14 residues. From germline, CDR1 is SGHRS and CDR2 YFSETQ. CDR3 residues: CASSLEGGNQPQHF. The CDR3 DNA reads TGCGCCAGCAGCTTGGAAGGGGGTAATCAGCCCCAGCATTTT.